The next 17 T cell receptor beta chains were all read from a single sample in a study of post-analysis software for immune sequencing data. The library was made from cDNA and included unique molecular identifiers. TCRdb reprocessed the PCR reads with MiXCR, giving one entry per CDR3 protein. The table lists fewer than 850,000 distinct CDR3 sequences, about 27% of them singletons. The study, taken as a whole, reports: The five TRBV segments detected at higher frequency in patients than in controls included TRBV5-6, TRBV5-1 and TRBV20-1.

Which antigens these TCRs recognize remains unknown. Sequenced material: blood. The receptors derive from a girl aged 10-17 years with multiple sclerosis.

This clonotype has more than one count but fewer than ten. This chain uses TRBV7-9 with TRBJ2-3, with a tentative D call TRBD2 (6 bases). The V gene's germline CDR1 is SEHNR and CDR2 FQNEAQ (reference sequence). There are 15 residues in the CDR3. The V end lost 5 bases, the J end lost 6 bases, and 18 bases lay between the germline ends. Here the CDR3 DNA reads TGTGCCAGCAGCCCCCGGGAGCGGGCCCGGGATACGCAGTATTTT. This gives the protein CASSPRERARDTQYF.

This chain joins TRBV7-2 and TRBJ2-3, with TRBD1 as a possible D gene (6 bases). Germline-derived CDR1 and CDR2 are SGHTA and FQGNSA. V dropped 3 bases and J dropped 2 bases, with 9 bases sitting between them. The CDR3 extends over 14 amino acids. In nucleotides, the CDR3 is TGTGCCAGCAGCTTTACAGGGCACACAGATACGCAGTATTTT. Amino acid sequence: CASSFTGHTDTQYF.

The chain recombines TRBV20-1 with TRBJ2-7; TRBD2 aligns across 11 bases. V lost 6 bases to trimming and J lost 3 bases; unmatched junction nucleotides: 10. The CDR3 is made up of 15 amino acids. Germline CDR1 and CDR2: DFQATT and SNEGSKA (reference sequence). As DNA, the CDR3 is TGCAGTGCCGATGGTGGGACTAGCGGTCTCTACGAGCAGTACTTC. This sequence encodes CSADGGTSGLYEQYF.

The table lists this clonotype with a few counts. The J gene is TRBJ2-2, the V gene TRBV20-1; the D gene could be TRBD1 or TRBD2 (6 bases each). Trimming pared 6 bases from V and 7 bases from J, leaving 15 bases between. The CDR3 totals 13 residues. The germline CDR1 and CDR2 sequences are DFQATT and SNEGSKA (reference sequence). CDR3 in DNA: TGCAGTGCAAAGGGGGGCTTCGGCGGGGAGCTGTTTTTT. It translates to CSAKGGFGGELFF.

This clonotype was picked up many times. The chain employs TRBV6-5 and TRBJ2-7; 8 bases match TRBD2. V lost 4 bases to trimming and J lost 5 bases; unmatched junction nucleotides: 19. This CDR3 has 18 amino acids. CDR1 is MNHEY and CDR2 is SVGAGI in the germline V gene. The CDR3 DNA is TGTGCCAGCAGTTCCGACCGAGCCCCAACAGCGGGAGAGGACGAGCAGTACTTC. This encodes CASSSDRAPTAGEDEQYF.

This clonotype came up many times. CDR3 residues: CASSLRPSEQYF. The CDR3 region has the DNA TGTGCCAGCAGCTTACGTCCCTCCGAGCAGTACTTC. The chain joins TRBV13 to TRBJ2-7; D gene uncertain. Germline CDR1 and CDR2: PRHDT and FYEKMQ (reference sequence). The CDR3 runs to 12 residues. V lost 2 bases and J lost 6, with 8 bases in between.

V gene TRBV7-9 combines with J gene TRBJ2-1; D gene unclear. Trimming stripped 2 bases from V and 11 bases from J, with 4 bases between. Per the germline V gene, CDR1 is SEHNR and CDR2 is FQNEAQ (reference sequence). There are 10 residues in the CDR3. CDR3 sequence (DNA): TGTGCCAGCAGCTTAATCCAGCAGTTCTTC. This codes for CASSLIQQFF.

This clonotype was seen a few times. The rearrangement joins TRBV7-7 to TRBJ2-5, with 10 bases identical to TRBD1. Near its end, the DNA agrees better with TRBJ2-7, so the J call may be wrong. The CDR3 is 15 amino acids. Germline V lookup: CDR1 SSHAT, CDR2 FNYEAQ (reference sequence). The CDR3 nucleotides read TGTGCCAGCAGCCGTGACAGGGGGCCTCAGTACGAGCAGTACTTC. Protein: CASSRDRGPQYEQYF.

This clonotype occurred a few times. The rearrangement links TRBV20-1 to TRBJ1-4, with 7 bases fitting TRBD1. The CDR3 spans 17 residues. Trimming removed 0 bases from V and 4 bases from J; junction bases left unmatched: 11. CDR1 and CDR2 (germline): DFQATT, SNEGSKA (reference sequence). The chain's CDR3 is CSARDRAGGGLNEKLFF. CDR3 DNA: TGCAGTGCTAGAGATCGGGCAGGGGGTGGCCTTAATGAAAAACTGTTTTTT.

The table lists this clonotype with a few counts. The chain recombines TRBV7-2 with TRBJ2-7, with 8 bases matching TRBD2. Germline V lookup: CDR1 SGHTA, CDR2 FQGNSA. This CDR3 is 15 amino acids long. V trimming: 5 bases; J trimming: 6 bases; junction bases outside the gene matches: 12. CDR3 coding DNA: TGTGCCAGCAGCCCTCCGGGACTAGTGAGCGTCGAGCAGTACTTC. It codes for CASSPPGLVSVEQYF.

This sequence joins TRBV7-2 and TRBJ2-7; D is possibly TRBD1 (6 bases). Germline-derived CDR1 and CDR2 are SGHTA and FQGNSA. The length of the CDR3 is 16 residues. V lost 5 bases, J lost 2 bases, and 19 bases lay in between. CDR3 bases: TGTGCCAGCAGCCCGAGCGGACAGCAGAGCACCTACGAGCAGTACTTC. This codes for CASSPSGQQSTYEQYF.

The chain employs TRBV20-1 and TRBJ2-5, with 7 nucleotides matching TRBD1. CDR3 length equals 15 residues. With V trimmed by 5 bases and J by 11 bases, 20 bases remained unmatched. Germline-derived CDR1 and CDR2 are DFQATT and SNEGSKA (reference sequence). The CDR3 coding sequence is TGCAGTGCTCCCCGTCCCGGGACAGTTTTGTATGAGCAGTACTTC. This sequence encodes CSAPRPGTVLYEQYF.

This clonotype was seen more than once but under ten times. The CDR3 DNA reads TGTGCCAGCAGCAAGACTAGCGGGAGTTTTTCGTACGAGCAGTACTTC. It is translated as CASSKTSGSFSYEQYF. V gene TRBV7-9 combines with J gene TRBJ2-7; TRBD2 matches at 12 bases. The CDR3 consists of 16 residues. V lost 5 bases to trimming and J lost 4 bases; unmatched junction nucleotides: 9. Per germline, CDR1 SEHNR and CDR2 FQNEAQ (reference sequence). Supplemented by reference TRBV7-9 and TRBJ2-7, the full variable domain reads DTGVSQNPRHKITKRGQNVTFRCDPISEHNRLYWYRQTLGQGPEFLTYFQNEAQLEKSRLLSDRFSAERPKGSFSTLEIQRTEQGDSAMYLCASSKTSGSFSYEQYFGPGTRLTVT.

CDR3 sequence reads: CASTPPGSSYNEQFF. The CDR3 nucleotides are TGTGCCAGCACGCCGCCGGGGAGCTCCTACAATGAGCAGTTCTTC. The gene calls are TRBV7-9 and TRBJ2-1; a possible D gene is TRBD2 (5 bases). The CDR3 is made up of 15 amino acids. Trimming took off 7 bases at V and 0 bases at J, with 13 bases between the two ends. Germline values: CDR1 SEHNR, CDR2 FQNEAQ (reference sequence).

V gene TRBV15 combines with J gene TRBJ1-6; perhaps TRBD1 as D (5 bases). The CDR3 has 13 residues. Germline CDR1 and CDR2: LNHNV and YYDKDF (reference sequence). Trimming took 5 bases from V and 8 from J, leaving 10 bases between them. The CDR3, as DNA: TGTGCCACCAGCCGGGGCCAGGATTCACCCCTCCACTTT. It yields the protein CATSRGQDSPLHF.

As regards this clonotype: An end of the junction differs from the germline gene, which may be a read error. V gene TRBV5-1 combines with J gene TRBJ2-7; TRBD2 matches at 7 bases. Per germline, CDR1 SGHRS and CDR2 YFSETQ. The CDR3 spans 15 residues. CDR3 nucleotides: TGCACCAGCAGCTTGGCGGGAGAATCAACCCACGAGCAGTACTTC. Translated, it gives CTSSLAGESTHEQYF.

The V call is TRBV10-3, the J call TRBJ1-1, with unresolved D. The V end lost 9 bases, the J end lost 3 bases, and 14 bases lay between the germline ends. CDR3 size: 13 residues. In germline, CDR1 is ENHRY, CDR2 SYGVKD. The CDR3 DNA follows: TGTGCCATGTCCCGGGGTGGTCACACTGAAGCTTTCTTT. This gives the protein CAMSRGGHTEAFF.